A single sample gave rise to the 7 T cell receptor beta chains below, sequenced in a study of chemoradiotherapy in HPV16-positive cancers. Repertoires were generated with immunoSEQ multiplex PCR, while TCRdb's copy carries only in-frame clones and drops some. The sample consists of about 32,000 clones, around 89% of them appearing once. This specimen consisted of blood, obtained from a patient who underwent chemoradiotherapy. Every receptor here comes from a human donor with HPV-associated anogenital cancer.

The rearrangement uses TRBV27 and TRBJ2-2; 15 bases line up with TRBD2. CDR1 is MNHEY, CDR2 SMNVEV, per germline (reference sequence). CDR3 length: 20 amino acids. The J segment lost 6 bases and the V segment lost 10 bases, leaving 21 bases of the junction unmatched. CDR3 nucleotide sequence: TGTGCCACCAGCAGAAGTGGTATAGGACTAGCGGGAGGGCCGGCCGGGGAGCTGTTTTTT. Translation gives CATSRSGIGLAGGPAGELFF.

This chain connects TRBV19 to TRBJ2-3, with D unclear. Trimming shortened V by 4 bases and J by 6 bases, and 44 bases separated the two germline ends. CDR3 size: 24 residues. Germline loops: CDR1 LNHDA, CDR2 SQIVND (reference sequence). This CDR3 is CASSTSKEPQHLITLSTLPDTQYF. The CDR3 coding sequence is TGTGCCAGTAGTACCTCCAAGGAGCCCCAACACTTAATCACTTTATCGACACTCCCGGATACGCAGTATTTT.

The chain links TRBV7-2 to TRBJ2-7, with TRBD2 matching 7 bases. V lost 3 bases to trimming and J lost 6 bases; unmatched junction nucleotides: 5. The CDR3 length is 13 residues. CDR1 and CDR2 (germline): SGHTA, FQGNSA. The CDR3 DNA sequence: TGTGCCAGCAGCTTTACTAGCGTCGGCGAGCAGTACTTC. Protein: CASSFTSVGEQYF.

The chain couples TRBV19 to TRBJ2-5; the D gene is possibly TRBD2 (6 bases). V lost 2 bases and J lost 4, with 14 bases in between. The CDR3 consists of 15 residues. The germline gives CDR1 LNHDA, CDR2 SQIVND (reference sequence). CDR3 sequence reads: CASSISRGGTETQYF. The DNA for the CDR3 is TGTGCCAGTAGTATATCCCGAGGAGGGACAGAGACCCAGTACTTC.

The J gene is TRBJ2-2, the V gene TRBV7-3, with D possibly TRBD1 on 5 matching bases. From germline, CDR1 is SGHTA and CDR2 FQGTGA. V was shortened by 5 bases and J by 0 bases, with 10 bases between the two germline ends. This CDR3 region has 15 residues. In DNA, the CDR3 is TGTGCCAGCAGCCTCCAGACAGCGAACACCGGGGAGCTGTTTTTT. It encodes CASSLQTANTGELFF.

The chain links TRBV4-1 to TRBJ1-2, with a possible D match to TRBD1 (6 bases). The CDR3 totals 16 residues. Germline V lookup: CDR1 MGHRA, CDR2 YSYEKL. The ends were cut back, 3 bases at V and 8 bases at J, with 22 bases in the middle. As DNA, the CDR3 is TGCGCCAGCAGCCAGCCCAGCCGGGACAAGGGAACCGGCTACACCTTC. It translates to CASSQPSRDKGTGYTF.

The V gene is TRBV7-9, the J gene TRBJ1-6; a possible D gene is TRBD1 (5 bases). With 3 bases removed from V and 7 bases from J, the gap between germline ends came to 16 bases. The CDR3 totals 16 residues. The V gene's germline CDR1 is SEHNR and CDR2 FQNEAQ (reference sequence). The DNA for the CDR3 is TGTGCCAGCAGCTTTCCCTCCGGGGGTGAGAATTCACCCCTCCACTTT. Translation gives CASSFPSGGENSPLHF. Supplemented by reference TRBV7-9 and TRBJ1-6, the full variable domain reads DTGVSQNPRHKITKRGQNVTFRCDPISEHNRLYWYRQTLGQGPEFLTYFQNEAQLEKSRLLSDRFSAERPKGSFSTLEIQRTEQGDSAMYLCASSFPSGGENSPLHFGNGTRLTVT.